This T cell receptor (beta chain) emerged from a study of blood T cell repertoires in COVID-19. Study background: Spain, Italy and the United States supplied samples that represented acute and convalescent COVID-19. T cells, B-cell-depleted T cells, or PBMCs provided the cDNA or gDNA that served as material.

The CDR3 covers 12 residues. V dropped 5 bases and J dropped 5; count of bases not matched to a gene: 3. Germline V gene sequence: CDR1 GTSNPN, CDR2 SVGIG (reference sequence). In the original analysis: Amplification with reference gene primers provided the estimates of nucleated cell counts. TCRdb keeps only in-frame clones here, not all; method: immunoSEQ multiplex PCR. The DNA gave D and trimming, while V, J and clone size come from that table. The sample contains roughly 130,000 clones, approximately 81% of which appear only once. The sequenced sample consisted of peripheral blood. The chain combines TRBV30 with TRBJ1-1; 9 nucleotides align to TRBD1. This receptor was taken from a woman in her twenties or thirties who had recovered from COVID-19. CDR3 amino acids: CAWGDRETEAFF. DNA of the CDR3: TGTGCCTGGGGGGACAGGGAAACTGAAGCTTTCTTT. Drawing the rest from reference TRBV30 and TRBJ1-1, the complete variable domain is SQTIHQWPATLVQPVGSPLSLECTVEGTSNPNLYWYRQAAGRGLQLLFYSVGIGQISSEVPQNLSASRPQDRQFILSSKKLLLSDSGFYLCAWGDRETEAFFGQGTRLTVV.